A selection of T cell receptor beta chains follows, all from one sample in a study of blood T cell repertoires in COVID-19. Generated by immunoSEQ multiplex PCR, the TCRdb table keeps only in-frame clones and is missing some. This table holds under 150,000 clones, 70% to 90% found once. The specimen sequenced was peripheral blood. These receptors all stem from a woman in her fifties or sixties with acute or convalescent COVID-19. CDR3s include the opening cysteine and the closing phenylalanine or tryptophan. Fields, in order: V gene, clone size, D gene, J gene, CDR3 DNA, CDR3 protein. D genes are given only for firm matches. For some rows the clone size is stated as once, few or many, or as a class when expanded; others skip it.

v_gene: TRBV19
abundance: .
d_gene: .
j_gene: TRBJ2-1
CDR3nt: TGTGCCAGTAGTTATCACAATGAGCAGTTCTTC
CDR3aa: CASSYHNEQFF

v_gene: TRBV4-3
abundance: .
d_gene: .
j_gene: TRBJ1-1
CDR3nt: TGCGCCAGCAGCCAAGCCCCAGGGGACACTGAAGCTTTCTTT
CDR3aa: CASSQAPGDTEAFF

v_gene: TRBV6-5
abundance: .
d_gene: .
j_gene: TRBJ1-1
CDR3nt: TGTGCCAGCAGCGTCGGGCAGGGCCCCCTCGAAGCTTTCTTT
CDR3aa: CASSVGQGPLEAFF

v_gene: TRBV30
abundance: .
d_gene: .
j_gene: TRBJ1-1
CDR3nt: TGTGCCTGCGAAGACAGGATGAACACTGAAGCTTTCTTT
CDR3aa: CACEDRMNTEAFF

v_gene: TRBV2
abundance: few
d_gene: TRBD1
j_gene: TRBJ1-2
CDR3nt: TGTGCCAGCAGCTTGACAGGGGGCTATGGCTACACCTTC
CDR3aa: CASSLTGGYGYTF

v_gene: TRBV19
abundance: .
d_gene: .
j_gene: TRBJ2-1
CDR3nt: TGTGCCAGTAGTATAGTGGGCGGCGGGTCCTACAATGAGCAGTTCTTC
CDR3aa: CASSIVGGGSYNEQFF

v_gene: TRBV28
abundance: .
d_gene: .
j_gene: TRBJ2-4
CDR3nt: TGTGCCAGCACAAAAACATATGGGGGCAAATCGAAAAACATTCAGTACTTC
CDR3aa: CASTKTYGGKSKNIQYF

v_gene: TRBV29-1
abundance: .
d_gene: .
j_gene: TRBJ1-1
CDR3nt: TGCAGCGTTGTTGAGGGGAACACTGAAGCTTTCTTT
CDR3aa: CSVVEGNTEAFF

v_gene: TRBV7-9
abundance: .
d_gene: .
j_gene: TRBJ2-5
CDR3nt: TGTGCCAGCAGCTTCACAGGACAGAAATTATGGGGCCGGGAGACCCAGTACTTC
CDR3aa: CASSFTGQKLWGRETQYF

v_gene: TRBV9
abundance: .
d_gene: .
j_gene: TRBJ1-6
CDR3nt: TGTGCCAGCAGCGTAGGGAGGGATTCACCCCTCCACTTT
CDR3aa: CASSVGRDSPLHF

v_gene: TRBV5-4
abundance: once
d_gene: TRBD2
j_gene: TRBJ2-7
CDR3nt: TGTGCCAGCAGCGTTCAGGGAGCGGGGGAGCAGTACTTC
CDR3aa: CASSVQGAGEQYF

v_gene: TRBV27
abundance: .
d_gene: TRBD1
j_gene: TRBJ1-2
CDR3nt: TGTGCCAGCAGTGTCCTCCGGGACAGGGACAACTATGGCTACACCTTC
CDR3aa: CASSVLRDRDNYGYTF

v_gene: TRBV5-4
abundance: .
d_gene: .
j_gene: TRBJ1-1
CDR3nt: TGTGCCAGCAGCTTTGGTCAGGCCCCATCGAACACTGAAGCTTTCTTT
CDR3aa: CASSFGQAPSNTEAFF

v_gene: TRBV25-1
abundance: .
d_gene: .
j_gene: TRBJ1-1
CDR3nt: TGTGCCAGCAGCATAAGTGAGGGCACTGAAGCTTTCTTT
CDR3aa: CASSISEGTEAFF

v_gene: TRBV6-6
abundance: .
d_gene: .
j_gene: TRBJ2-2
CDR3nt: TGTGCCAGCAGTACACAAGACACCGGGGAGCTGTTTTTT
CDR3aa: CASSTQDTGELFF

v_gene: TRBV7-9
abundance: .
d_gene: TRBD1
j_gene: TRBJ2-3
CDR3nt: TGTGCCAGCAGCTGGGCCGGGACAGGGTACGCAGATACGCAGTATTTT
CDR3aa: CASSWAGTGYADTQYF

v_gene: TRBV28
abundance: .
d_gene: TRBD1
j_gene: TRBJ2-5
CDR3nt: TGTGCCAGCAGTTTAATGGGGGACAGGGGTATCCAGACCCAGTACTTC
CDR3aa: CASSLMGDRGIQTQYF

v_gene: TRBV18
abundance: .
d_gene: .
j_gene: TRBJ1-2
CDR3nt: TGTGCCAGCTCACCATGGGGGGAAGGCTACACCTTC
CDR3aa: CASSPWGEGYTF

v_gene: TRBV3-1/TRBV3-2
abundance: .
d_gene: TRBD2
j_gene: TRBJ2-2
CDR3nt: TGTGCCAGCAGCCAAGATAGGAGCGGGGGGCGAGGCACCGGGGAGCTGTTTTTT
CDR3aa: CASSQDRSGGRGTGELFF

v_gene: TRBV5-6
abundance: .
d_gene: TRBD1
j_gene: TRBJ1-5
CDR3nt: TGTGCCAGCAGCTTGACAGGGGAACAGCCCCAGCATTTT
CDR3aa: CASSLTGEQPQHF

v_gene: TRBV28
abundance: .
d_gene: .
j_gene: TRBJ1-2
CDR3nt: TGTGCCAGCAGTTTTAGTAACTATGGCTACACCTTC
CDR3aa: CASSFSNYGYTF

v_gene: TRBV14
abundance: .
d_gene: TRBD2
j_gene: TRBJ2-1
CDR3nt: TGTGCCAGCAGCCGCCCCCTAAGTGGGACTAGCGGTCACACCTACAATGAGCAGTTCTTC
CDR3aa: CASSRPLSGTSGHTYNEQFF

v_gene: TRBV9
abundance: .
d_gene: .
j_gene: TRBJ1-5
CDR3nt: TGTGCCAGCAGCGTAGGGGAGGGTCCCCATCAGCCCCAGCATTTT
CDR3aa: CASSVGEGPHQPQHF

v_gene: TRBV18
abundance: once
d_gene: TRBD1
j_gene: TRBJ2-7
CDR3nt: TGTGCCAGCTCACCAGGACCGGGACAGGGGCCCCACGAGCAGTACTTC
CDR3aa: CASSPGPGQGPHEQYF

v_gene: TRBV2
abundance: .
d_gene: TRBD2
j_gene: TRBJ2-5
CDR3nt: TGTGCCAGCAGCCGACTAGCGGGAGGCCACCCGAGGAACCAAGAGACCCAGTACTTC
CDR3aa: CASSRLAGGHPRNQETQYF

v_gene: TRBV7-9
abundance: .
d_gene: .
j_gene: TRBJ2-7
CDR3nt: TGTGCCAGCAGCTCGACAACACGCTCCTACGAGCAGTACTTC
CDR3aa: CASSSTTRSYEQYF

v_gene: TRBV7-9
abundance: .
d_gene: .
j_gene: TRBJ1-5
CDR3nt: TGTGCCAGCAGCTCGGACAGTCCAAATCAGCCCCAGCATTTT
CDR3aa: CASSSDSPNQPQHF

v_gene: TRBV30
abundance: few
d_gene: TRBD1
j_gene: TRBJ1-1
CDR3nt: TGTGCCTGGAGTAAGGGGGCGACGGCAAACACTGAAGCTTTCTTT
CDR3aa: CAWSKGATANTEAFF

v_gene: TRBV27
abundance: .
d_gene: TRBD1
j_gene: TRBJ2-1
CDR3nt: TGTGCCAGCAGTTTAATTTTGACAGGGGGGTACAATGAGCAGTTCTTC
CDR3aa: CASSLILTGGYNEQFF

v_gene: TRBV19
abundance: .
d_gene: .
j_gene: TRBJ1-3
CDR3nt: TGTGCCAGTAGTATTAGGTGGACTTCGAGTTCTGGAAACACCATATATTTT
CDR3aa: CASSIRWTSSSGNTIYF

v_gene: TRBV18
abundance: .
d_gene: .
j_gene: TRBJ1-4
CDR3nt: TGTGCCAGCTCAAAGCCCCCCAATGAAAAACTGTTTTTT
CDR3aa: CASSKPPNEKLFF

v_gene: TRBV30
abundance: .
d_gene: TRBD2
j_gene: TRBJ2-3
CDR3nt: TGTGCCTGGGCCCCCCGCGGCGGGAGGGCCTTAGATACGCAGTATTTT
CDR3aa: CAWAPRGGRALDTQYF

v_gene: TRBV6-1
abundance: .
d_gene: TRBD1
j_gene: TRBJ1-5
CDR3nt: TGTGCCAGCAGTGAAACCCCGGGACAGGTCGGTCAGCCCCAGCATTTT
CDR3aa: CASSETPGQVGQPQHF

v_gene: TRBV7-2
abundance: .
d_gene: TRBD1
j_gene: TRBJ2-5
CDR3nt: TGTGCCAGCAGACGGCCAGGACAGGGTCGAGCGACCCAGTACTTC
CDR3aa: CASRRPGQGRATQYF

v_gene: TRBV10-3
abundance: .
d_gene: .
j_gene: TRBJ1-5
CDR3nt: TGTGCCATCAGTGCGGGCAGGGATCAGCCCCAGCATTTT
CDR3aa: CAISAGRDQPQHF

v_gene: TRBV28
abundance: .
d_gene: .
j_gene: TRBJ1-1
CDR3nt: TGTGCCAGCAGTTTCGACAATCTCTCACGGACTGAAGCTTTCTTT
CDR3aa: CASSFDNLSRTEAFF